The present TCR beta chain was sequenced within a study of CD8 T cells in Susac syndrome. Germline lookup yields CDR1 DFQATT and CDR2 SNEGSKA (reference sequence). With V trimmed by 5 bases and J by 0 bases, 9 bases remained unmatched. The CDR3 has 16 amino acids. TEMRA cells underwent FACS enrichment and CD8+ and CD4+ T cells underwent negative isolation. Study-wide points: Regarding the TCR sequencing and HLA analysis, the study admitted that a relatively small number of individuals were involved.

The authors reverse transcribed roughly 0.5 to 1 ug RNA with random hexamers. An immunoSEQ multiplex PCR amplified TCR beta CDR3 over 54 Vbeta and 13 Jbeta. TCRdb re-analysed the immunoSEQ multiplex PCR reads in MiXCR, keeping a single row per CDR3 protein. Of just over 80,000 distinct CDR3 sequences in the sample, roughly 94% were seen once. This clonotype appeared once. Its target is unknown. Material for sequencing was CD8+ T cells from PBMCs. The genes are TRBV20-1 and TRBJ1-4; 7 nucleotides match TRBD1. The sequence derives from a human donor in good health. CDR3 sequence: CSARDRKAPTNEKLFF. For the CDR3, the DNA is TGCAGTGCTCGGGACAGAAAAGCACCAACTAATGAAAAACTGTTTTTT.